This T cell receptor (beta chain) comes out of a study of blood T cell repertoires in COVID-19. Study context: Samples taken during acute and convalescent COVID-19 were collected in the United States, Italy and Spain. The analysed material was cDNA or gDNA that came from T cells, B-cell-depleted T cells, or PBMCs.

J gave up 6 bases and V 1 base, and 2 bases lay outside the gene matches. CDR3 length equals 16 residues. Germline assignment: CDR1 SGHTA and CDR2 FQGTGA. Original data processing: Amplifying reference gene primers gave estimates of nucleated cell counts. Sequencing was performed with immunoSEQ multiplex PCR; in TCRdb, only in-frame clones are kept and a portion is missing. V, J and clone size are those of that table, while D and trimming were read from the DNA. Of about 63,000 clones in the sample, about 80% are singletons; the top ten hold 12%. The TCR originated in a human donor in a cohort sampled during active COVID-19. V is TRBV7-3 and J is TRBJ2-1, with 14 bases matching TRBD2. Source material: peripheral blood. The CDR3 DNA sequence: TGTGCCAGCAGCTTAAAGGGACTAGCGGGGGTCAATGAGCAGTTCTTC. It translates to CASSLKGLAGVNEQFF. The full variable domain, in which reference TRBV7-3 and TRBJ2-1 provide the parts outside the CDR3, is GAGVSQTPSNKVTEKGKYVELRCDPISGHTALYWYRQSLGQGPEFLIYFQGTGAADDSGLPNDRFFAVRPEGSVSTLKIQRTERGDSAVYLCASSLKGLAGVNEQFFGPGTRLTVL.